The 2 T cell receptor beta chains below come from one sample, sequenced in a study of CD8 T cells in Susac syndrome. RNA in amounts of about 0.5 to 1 ug was reverse transcribed with random hexamers. TCRdb itself ran the immunoSEQ multiplex PCR reads through MiXCR, one entry per CDR3 protein. The sample has about 200,000 distinct CDR3 sequences; 85% to 95% are singletons. Sequencing input: CD4+ T cells from PBMCs. Receptors were obtained from a human donor in good health.

The rearrangement joins TRBV27 to TRBJ1-2, with 7 bases lining up with TRBD1. The CDR3 sequence is 14 residues long. The trim removed 4 bases at V and 2 bases at J, leaving 4 bases unmatched. Germline CDR1 MNHEY, CDR2 SMNVEV (reference sequence). CDR3 region: CASSWATGNYGYTF. The CDR3 region has the DNA TGTGCCAGCAGTTGGGCGACAGGGAACTATGGCTACACCTTC.

V is TRBV29-1 and J is TRBJ2-7, with 11 bases fitting TRBD1. CDR3 size: 14 residues. V shed 2 bases, J shed 4 bases, and the junction held 4 bases outside the gene matches. Looked up from germline, CDR1 is SQVTM and CDR2 is ANQGSEA. In DNA, the CDR3 is TGCAGCGTTGAACTGGGGGACAGGGGGTACGAGCAGTACTTC. This encodes CSVELGDRGYEQYF.